The subject of this entry is one T cell receptor (beta chain). The antigen is undetermined. The data derive from a study of neoadjuvant anti-PD-1 for oral cavity cancer. On the study more broadly: Patients without progression received a fourth nivolumab dose around day 43, then surgical resection on days 50-56. Study-wide results and caveats: Only a few patients per response group were TCR-analyzed; validation needed.

Stated time point: after neoadjuvant nivolumab, at surgical resection. These newly diagnosed stage II-IVA oral cavity squamous cell carcinoma patients had no prior systemic or radiation treatment. Patients had HPV-negative, locally advanced oral cavity squamous cell carcinoma. The CDR3 contains 15 residues. Trimming shortened V by 5 bases and J by 7 bases, and 18 bases separated the two germline ends. The V gene's germline CDR1 is MRHNA and CDR2 SNTAGT. Libraries were prepared by immunoSEQ multiplex PCR; TCRdb keeps only in-frame clonotypes and omits some of them. The sample lists over 11,000 clones; roughly 70% were seen once.

The TCR originated in a person aged 35-80 years with oral cavity squamous cell carcinoma. The rearrangement links TRBV6-4 to TRBJ2-1; possibly TRBD2 for D (7 bases). Sequencing used PBMCs, obtained after nivolumab (anti-PD-1) treatment. The CDR3 sequence: CASSLQGSGGNEQFF. CDR3 DNA: TGTGCCAGCAGTTTACAGGGCTCCGGGGGGAATGAGCAGTTCTTC.